The clone carrying this T cell receptor (beta chain) was observed many times. Its antigen is unidentified. The entry originates in a study of regulatory T cells in long-lasting Graves disease. Study-wide results and caveats: It was possible that the small sample size reduced accuracy.

This CDR3 is built from 14 residues. Germline V gives CDR1 MDHEN, CDR2 SYDVKM. The time point was: newly diagnosed GD, antithyroid drugs for less than 3 months. PBMCs provided the RNA from which the TCR library was made. For TCR beta, libraries came from iRepertoire HTBI primers and Arm-PCR of CDR3 regions. TCRdb ran MiXCR on the multiplex PCR reads and lists one entry per CDR3 protein. The table lists 500,000 or so distinct CDR3 sequences, 15% to 20% of them singletons. These data were also filed under a second study, of T cells in Graves' hyperthyroidism and ophthalmopathy. From that report: Diagnosis of hyperthyroidism was new in patients aged 18 to 65, and its duration was under 2 months.

The TCR originated in a woman aged 35-65 years with Graves disease. The V call is TRBV28, the J call TRBJ1-5; possible D gene TRBD1, 6 bases. Sequences were derived from peripheral blood mononuclear cells (PBMCs), sampled at new diagnosis, from a patient treated with antithyroid drugs. The chain's CDR3 is CAGGGQAASQPQHF. In DNA, the CDR3 is TGTGCGGGGGGGGGGCAGGCAGCGAGTCAGCCCCAGCATTTT.